Each of the 17 T cell receptor beta chains below was sequenced from the same sample in a study of chemoradiotherapy in HPV16-positive cancers. Profiling relied on immunoSEQ multiplex PCR, and the TCRdb table lists in-frame clones only, not all of them. The repertoire consists of tens of thousands of clones, with over 85% occurring once and the leading ten covering 5.8%. The sequences come from blood, collected from a patient who underwent chemoradiotherapy. These receptors all come from a human donor with HPV-associated anogenital cancer.

The rearrangement joins TRBV30 to TRBJ2-1; D is unresolved. The CDR3 covers 14 residues. CDR1 is GTSNPN and CDR2 is SVGIG in the germline V gene (reference sequence). Trimming shortened V by 0 bases and J by 0 bases, and 6 bases separated the two germline ends. CDR3 nucleotide sequence: TGTGCCTGGAGTGTATCTAGCTCCTACAATGAGCAGTTCTTC. It translates to CAWSVSSSYNEQFF.

This clone was detected a few times. The chain links TRBV7-9 to TRBJ1-1, with 8 nucleotides matching TRBD1. The length of the CDR3 is 17 residues. The V gene's germline CDR1 is SEHNR and CDR2 FQNEAQ (reference sequence). V shed 3 bases, J shed 1 base, and the junction held 10 bases outside the gene matches. In nucleotides, the CDR3 is TGTGCCAGCAGCTTGGACAGGGAGGATTGGGGGAACACTGAAGCTTTCTTT. Amino acids: CASSLDREDWGNTEAFF.

The chain has TRBV30 and TRBJ1-4; TRBD1 might be the D (6 bases). This CDR3 contains 16 residues. V gave up 1 base and J gave up 4 bases, with 16 bases separating them. Germline values: CDR1 GTSNPN, CDR2 SVGIG (reference sequence). CDR3 nucleotide sequence: TGTGCCTGGAGTGGGGGGACCGGACAGCATAATGAAAAACTGTTTTTT. Translation gives CAWSGGTGQHNEKLFF.

The CDR3 region is CASSEYGTGKSGYTF. The CDR3, as DNA: TGTGCCAGCAGTGAGTACGGGACAGGGAAATCAGGCTACACCTTC. The rearrangement links TRBV6-6 to TRBJ1-2, with 9 bases aligning to TRBD1. Germline V gene sequence: CDR1 MNHNY, CDR2 SVGAGI (reference sequence). Unmatched junction bases numbered 12, after V lost 5 bases and J lost 8 bases. The CDR3 has 15 amino acids.

The genes are TRBV5-4 and TRBJ1-1; D may be TRBD1 (6 bases). CDR1 and CDR2 from the germline V gene are SGHNT and YYREEE (reference sequence). V was trimmed by 2 bases and J by 0 bases, leaving 11 bases between them. The CDR3 runs 15 residues. In DNA form, the CDR3 reads TGTGCCAGCAGCTTACAGGGTGGGATGAACACTGAAGCTTTCTTT. This gives the protein CASSLQGGMNTEAFF.

The V and J genes are TRBV5-8 and TRBJ2-3; 9 nucleotides match TRBD2. The trim removed 0 bases at V and 6 bases at J, leaving 8 bases unmatched. Germline V gene data show CDR1 as SGHTS and CDR2 as YDEGEE. This CDR3 comprises 16 residues. The CDR3 region is CASSLELSGGYDTQYF. The CDR3 DNA is TGTGCCAGCAGCTTGGAGCTTAGCGGGGGTTACGATACGCAGTATTTT. Combining the CDR3 with reference TRBV5-8 and TRBJ2-3 gives the whole variable domain EAGVTQSPTHLIKTRGQQATLRCSPISGHTSVYWYQQALGLGLQFLLWYDEGEERNRGNFPPRFSGRQFPNYSSELNVNALELEDSALYLCASSLELSGGYDTQYFGPGTRLTVL.

This chain links TRBV5-1 with TRBJ2-3; D gene uncertain. V was pared by 4 bases and J by 0 bases, with 9 bases between. Germline V lookup: CDR1 SGHRS, CDR2 YFSETQ. The CDR3 has 14 amino acids. The CDR3 here is CASSLQSSTDTQYF. CDR3 in DNA: TGCGCCAGCAGCCTCCAATCTAGCACAGATACGCAGTATTTT.

This clone has only one observation. The rearrangement joins TRBV5-1 to TRBJ2-5, with TRBD2 as a possible D gene (6 bases). Trimming removed 0 bases from V and 5 bases from J, with 11 bases in between. This CDR3 spans 14 amino acids. Germline CDR1 SGHRS, CDR2 YFSETQ. Written as DNA, the CDR3 is TGCGCCAGCAGCTTGGGAGGGACTCGGGAGACCCAGTACTTC. It is translated as CASSLGGTRETQYF.

V usage is TRBV4-1 and J usage is TRBJ1-3; TRBD1 matches 12 bases. With 4 bases clipped from V and 0 bases from J, the junction kept 7 bases outside the gene matches. Looked up from germline, CDR1 is MGHRA and CDR2 is YSYEKL. The CDR3 loop spans 18 amino acids. The DNA of the CDR3 is TGCGCCAGCAGCCTGGGGACAGGGGGCGTCAGCTCTGGAAACACCATATATTTT. Amino acids: CASSLGTGGVSSGNTIYF.

V and J are TRBV19 and TRBJ2-7, with 7 bases identical to TRBD1. The CDR3 length is 14 residues. From germline, CDR1 is LNHDA and CDR2 SQIVND (reference sequence). Trimming cost V 3 bases and J 2 bases; bases outside gene matches: 4. CDR3 bases: TGTGCCAGTAGTATTTACAGGGGTACCTACGAGCAGTACTTC. This encodes CASSIYRGTYEQYF. Using reference TRBV19 and TRBJ2-7 for the parts outside the CDR3, the full variable domain is DGGITQSPKYLFRKEGQNVTLSCEQNLNHDAMYWYRQDPGQGLRLIYYSQIVNDFQKGDIAEGYSVSREKKESFPLTVTSAQKNPTAFYLCASSIYRGTYEQYFGPGTRLTVT.

A single count supports this clone. V usage is TRBV30 and J usage is TRBJ2-6; 8 bases map to TRBD2. Germline trimming cut 3 bases from V and 1 base from J; bases unmatched to any gene: 5. The CDR3 runs to 16 residues. Looked up from germline, CDR1 is GTSNPN and CDR2 is SVGIG (reference sequence). Here the CDR3 DNA reads TGTGCCTGGAGGCTCGGGGGGGATTCTGGGGCCAACGTCCTGACTTTC. Residues: CAWRLGGDSGANVLTF.

The V gene is TRBV18, the J gene TRBJ1-2, with D tentatively TRBD1 (6 bases). Trimming left V 1 base short and J 6 bases short, with 12 bases between. The CDR3 extends over 14 amino acids. CDR1 KGHSH and CDR2 LQKENI come from the germline V gene. The CDR3 DNA reads as TGTGCCAGCTCACCACAGGGGGAGAGCCATGGCTACACCTTC. Its protein is CASSPQGESHGYTF.

The rearrangement joins TRBV5-6 to TRBJ1-1; D not resolved. CDR3 length: 13 amino acids. The V end was cut by 2 bases, the J end by 2 bases, with 7 bases between. CDR1 SGHDT and CDR2 YYEEEE come from the germline V gene. The chain's CDR3 is CASSFGHNTEAFF. CDR3 nucleotide sequence: TGTGCCAGCAGCTTTGGGCACAACACTGAAGCTTTCTTT.

The chain couples TRBV7-2 to TRBJ1-2; unclear D gene. Trimming stripped 1 base from V and 4 bases from J, with 7 bases between. Germline CDR1 and CDR2: SGHTA and FQGNSA. The CDR3 is 13 residues long. The CDR3 DNA follows: TGTGCCAGCAGCTTAGGACAACTCTATGGCTACACCTTC. Its protein is CASSLGQLYGYTF. Full variable domain (missing parts from reference TRBV7-2 and TRBJ1-2): GAGVSQSPSNKVTEKGKDVELRCDPISGHTALYWYRQSLGQGLEFLIYFQGNSAPDKSGLPSDRFSAERTGGSVSTLTIQRTQQEDSAVYLCASSLGQLYGYTFGSGTRLTVV.

The chain carries TRBV21-1 and TRBJ2-5; the listed D gene, TRBD2, was not tested against the DNA. TRBV21-1 corresponds to a pseudogene. This CDR3 has 17 amino acids. The CDR3: CASSDLTSGGAQETQYF. The CDR3 bases are TGTGCCAGCAGCGACCTGACTAGCGGGGGGGCTCAAGAGACCCAGTACTTC.

The rearrangement links TRBV10-3 to TRBJ1-2; 8 bases map to TRBD1. Germline-derived CDR1 and CDR2 are ENHRY and SYGVKD. This CDR3 spans 14 amino acids. J was trimmed by 6 bases and V by 7 bases; bases with no gene match: 10. The CDR3 sequence is CAINRQGAVNGYTF. CDR3 coding DNA: TGTGCCATCAACCGCCAGGGGGCGGTAAATGGCTACACCTTC.

This chain connects TRBV5-1 to TRBJ2-2; D is possibly TRBD1 or TRBD2 (6 bases each). CDR1 is SGHRS and CDR2 is YFSETQ in the germline V gene. V lost 3 bases to trimming and J lost 4 bases, with 16 bases between them. The CDR3 covers 16 residues. CDR3 in DNA: TGCGCCAGCAGCTGGACAGTCAACGGGGGCACCGGGGAGCTGTTTTTT. Protein sequence: CASSWTVNGGTGELFF.